The 8 T cell receptor beta chains below all came from one sample that was sequenced in a study of cytomegalovirus exposure and HLA in healthy donors. Primers for the PCR totalled 60 Vbeta and 13 Jbeta. TCRdb's table, derived via immunoSEQ multiplex PCR, lists solely in-frame clones and lacks some. The table gives tens of thousands of clones; the top ten clones make up more than 5% of it. Sequencing used PBMCs. These receptors were collected from a man aged 30 to 39 in good health and CMV-seropositive.

J is TRBJ1-1 and V is TRBV2, with TRBD1 as a possible D gene (6 bases). The CDR3 has 14 amino acids. V shed 7 bases and J shed 3 bases, with 15 bases lying between them. The V gene's germline CDR1 is SNHLY and CDR2 FYNNEI. CDR3 amino acids: CASIRTASYTEAFF. CDR3 DNA sequence: TGTGCCAGCATTAGGACAGCGAGTTACACTGAAGCTTTCTTT.

The chain recombines TRBV5-1 with TRBJ2-1, with 12 bases that match TRBD2. Germline lookup yields CDR1 SGHRS and CDR2 YFSETQ. Unmatched junction bases numbered 3, after V lost 0 bases and J lost 14 bases. The CDR3 runs to 13 residues. The DNA of the CDR3 is TGCGCCAGCAGCTTGGGACTAGCGGGAGTTAAGTTCTTC. Translated: CASSLGLAGVKFF.

This rearrangement joins TRBV7-2 to TRBJ1-1, with TRBD1 matching 8 bases. CDR1 SGHTA and CDR2 FQGNSA come from the germline V gene. The CDR3 is made up of 13 amino acids. After removal of 5 bases from V and 6 bases from J, the junction contained 5 bases not matched to a gene. This CDR3 is CASSPDRDAEAFF. DNA of the CDR3: TGTGCCAGCAGCCCGGACAGGGACGCTGAAGCTTTCTTT.

J is TRBJ2-3 and V is TRBV5-1; 9 bases line up with TRBD2. The CDR3 covers 15 residues. V shed 0 bases and J 2 bases; nucleotides not matched to a gene: 1. Germline-derived CDR1 and CDR2 are SGHRS and YFSETQ. CDR3 residues: CASSLGTSATDTQYF. The DNA for the CDR3 is TGCGCCAGCAGCTTGGGGACTAGCGCCACAGATACGCAGTATTTT.

The J gene is TRBJ2-7, the V gene TRBV7-8; D is perhaps TRBD1 (6 bases). The CDR3 is made up of 12 amino acids. V gave up 3 bases and J gave up 3 bases, with 6 bases separating them. The germline gives CDR1 SGHVS, CDR2 FQNEAQ. The DNA of the CDR3 is TGTGCCAGCAGCTTGACAGGCTACGAGCAGTACTTC. Translating it yields CASSLTGYEQYF.

The chain employs TRBV6-5 and TRBJ1-2, with TRBD1 as a possible D gene (5 bases). The CDR3 has 14 residues. CDR1 is MNHEY, CDR2 SVGAGI, per germline. Trimming took off 0 bases at V and 9 bases at J, with 14 bases between the two ends. The CDR3 sequence is CASSYSIGAGRYTF. CDR3 DNA sequence: TGTGCCAGCAGTTACTCGATAGGGGCTGGGCGCTACACCTTC.

J is TRBJ2-5 and V is TRBV5-6, with a weak D call TRBD2 (5 bases). CDR1 is SGHDT and CDR2 is YYEEEE in the germline V gene. The CDR3 has 15 amino acids. The ends were cut back, 5 bases at V and 5 bases at J, with 19 bases in the middle. CDR3 sequence: CASRTGVGDRETQYF. CDR3 DNA: TGTGCCAGCAGAACTGGGGTGGGAGATCGGGAGACCCAGTACTTC.

The rearrangement uses TRBV4-1 and TRBJ1-1; TRBD1 agrees at 9 bases. V lost 4 bases to trimming and J lost 2 bases; unmatched junction nucleotides: 2. Germline values: CDR1 MGHRA, CDR2 YSYEKL. The CDR3 is made up of 14 amino acids. DNA for the CDR3: TGCGCCAGCAGCCTGGACAGGGGCAACACTGAAGCTTTCTTT. It is translated as CASSLDRGNTEAFF.